Listed below are T cell receptor beta chains from one sample, sequenced in a study of blood T cells in healthy people across ages. TCRdb re-analysed the 5' RACE reads in MiXCR, keeping a single row per CDR3 protein. The sample gives 1 million or so distinct CDR3 sequences, under 55% of which show up once; around 18% is in the top ten. The specimen was blood. Source of these receptors: a woman aged 55-70 years in good health. The CDR3 runs from the conserved cysteine through the conserved F or W. The D gene is left open where the match is weak. The listing skips clone size in some rows; elsewhere it reads once, few, many or a size class.

j_gene,d_gene,abundance,v_gene,CDR3aa
TRBJ2-1,.,.,TRBV3-1,CASSYPGGGPQGSYNEQFF
TRBJ1-2,.,.,TRBV4-1,CASSQDVGRGRDGYTF
TRBJ2-3,.,.,TRBV7-9,CASSLGCAQYF
TRBJ1-5,.,.,TRBV20-1,CSARDPGAHQPQHF
TRBJ2-7,.,.,TRBV29-1,CSVEGHGQSYEQYF
TRBJ1-2,.,few,TRBV20-1,CSARARGLYLYGYTF
TRBJ2-1,.,.,TRBV21-1,CASKIAGGIGSYNEQFF
TRBJ1-6,.,few,TRBV7-2,CASSLPGRPLHF
TRBJ1-2,TRBD1,few,TRBV12-3/TRBV12-4,CASRGQGAMSGYTF
TRBJ1-5,.,.,TRBV28,CASRPGGRQPQHF
TRBJ2-1,TRBD2,.,TRBV7-9,CASSVSVGGPDNEQFF
TRBJ2-1,TRBD2,few,TRBV6-5,CASSYSASGMGDEQFF
TRBJ2-5,.,few,TRBV15,CATSSVRGGYVAQYF
TRBJ2-1,.,few,TRBV7-8,CASSLVVGSTYNEQFF
TRBJ2-3,.,.,TRBV7-8,CASSLGPHTDTQYF
TRBJ2-1,.,.,TRBV4-1,CASSREVAGSYNEQFF
TRBJ2-4,TRBD2,.,TRBV20-1,CSASFKGPSGSSSKNIQYF
TRBJ2-4,.,many,TRBV15,CATSRDRDLSNIQYF
TRBJ2-3,.,.,TRBV14,CANSRWGRADTQYF
TRBJ2-1,.,.,TRBV28,CASSTTGTGSASLSYNEQFF
TRBJ2-7,.,few,TRBV4-1,CASSQPGRRSSYEQYF
.,TRBD2,.,TRBV7-9,CASSPPGGGSNEQYF
.,TRBD2,.,TRBV2,CASYGDSGRAVYEQYF
TRBJ1-1,.,.,TRBV10-3,CAINGGPNMNTEAFF
TRBJ1-5,TRBD1,.,TRBV7-8,CASSPGQFNQPQHF
TRBJ2-5,.,once,TRBV6-1,CASRGTASTGEQYF
TRBJ2-5,.,.,TRBV30,CAWTRLPRETQYF